The present TCR beta chain was sequenced within a study of blood T cell repertoires in COVID-19. Study in general: COVID-19 samples from acute and convalescent phases originated in the United States, Italy and Spain. From T cells, B-cell-depleted T cells, or PBMCs came the material, which was cDNA or gDNA.

Authors' analysis steps: Amplification from reference gene primers served as the basis for estimated nucleated cell counts. The table came from immunoSEQ multiplex PCR; TCRdb's copy has only in-frame clones and leaves some out. The V and J calls and the clone size are those of that table, but D and trimming were determined from the DNA. The sample lists about 120,000 clones, around 81% seen once, with about 10% in the top ten. The origin of this receptor is a human donor in a cohort sampled during active COVID-19. The sample was peripheral blood.

The CDR3 DNA reads TGTGCCAGCTCGACTCCAGGGTCCTGGGAGGGGTCACCCCTCCACTTT. Translation: CASSTPGSWEGSPLHF. This chain joins TRBV19 and TRBJ1-6, with D maybe TRBD1 (5 bases). V was cut by 9 bases and J by 10 bases, with 25 bases left in between. The CDR3 totals 16 residues. Germline lookup yields CDR1 LNHDA and CDR2 SQIVND (reference sequence).